The table lists the clone carrying this T cell receptor (beta chain) with many counts. Its specificity is not known. The data derive from a study of glioma-infiltrating T cells. Regarding the study as a whole: Tissue and blood shared very few CDR3 sequences. Tissue-blood divergence was below expectation in non-neoplastic patients, above in gliomas.

The iRepertoire nested amplicon-rescue multiplex PCR amplified TCR alpha and beta CDR3s from RNA. TCRdb re-called the multiplex PCR reads with MiXCR, one entry per CDR3 protein. The table lists roughly 200,000 distinct CDR3 sequences, approximately 40% of them singletons. Germline V gene data show CDR1 as DFQATT and CDR2 as SNEGSKA (reference sequence). The CDR3 is made up of 12 amino acids. Losses at the gene ends were 8 bases for V and 1 base for J; bases not matched to a gene: 3. Material for sequencing was glioma tissue, nonneoplastic brain tissue, or PBMCs (not recorded which). This rearrangement joins TRBV20-1 to TRBJ2-3; 7 bases fit TRBD2. The receptor was derived from a human donor with low-grade glioma or glioblastoma, undergoing nonglioma brain surgery, or in good health (not recorded which). The CDR3 DNA follows: TGCAGTCTAGCGGAGCGCACAGATACGCAGTATTTT. Its translation: CSLAERTDTQYF.